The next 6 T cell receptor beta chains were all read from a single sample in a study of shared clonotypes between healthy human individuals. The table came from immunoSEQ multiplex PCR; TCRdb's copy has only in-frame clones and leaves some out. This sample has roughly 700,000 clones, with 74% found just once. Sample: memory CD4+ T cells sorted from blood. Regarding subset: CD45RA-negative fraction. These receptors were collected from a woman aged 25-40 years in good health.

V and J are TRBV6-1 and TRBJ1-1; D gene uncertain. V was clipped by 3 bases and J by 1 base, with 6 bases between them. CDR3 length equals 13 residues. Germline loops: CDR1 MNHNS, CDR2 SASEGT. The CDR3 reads CASSDTRNTEAFF. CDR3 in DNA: TGTGCCAGCAGTGACACCAGGAACACTGAAGCTTTCTTT.

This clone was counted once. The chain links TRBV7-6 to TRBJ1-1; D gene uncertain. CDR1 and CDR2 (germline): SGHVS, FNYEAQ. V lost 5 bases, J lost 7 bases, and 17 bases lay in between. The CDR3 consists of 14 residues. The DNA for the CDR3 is TGTGCCAGCAGCGAAGGCCGGGGTTACGGTGAAGCTTTCTTT. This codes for CASSEGRGYGEAFF.

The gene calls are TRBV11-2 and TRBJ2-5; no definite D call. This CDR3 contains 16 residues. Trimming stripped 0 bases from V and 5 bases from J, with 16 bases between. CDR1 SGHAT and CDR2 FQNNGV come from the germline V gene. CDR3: CASSLDSPPPEETQYF. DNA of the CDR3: TGTGCCAGCAGCTTAGATAGCCCCCCTCCGGAGGAGACCCAGTACTTC.

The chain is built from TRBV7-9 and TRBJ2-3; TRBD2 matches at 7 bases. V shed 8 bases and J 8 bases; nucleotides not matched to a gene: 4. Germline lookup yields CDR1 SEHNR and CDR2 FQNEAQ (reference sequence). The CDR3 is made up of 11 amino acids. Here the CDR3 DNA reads TGTGCCAGCCAACTAGCGAGTACGCAGTATTTT. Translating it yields CASQLASTQYF.

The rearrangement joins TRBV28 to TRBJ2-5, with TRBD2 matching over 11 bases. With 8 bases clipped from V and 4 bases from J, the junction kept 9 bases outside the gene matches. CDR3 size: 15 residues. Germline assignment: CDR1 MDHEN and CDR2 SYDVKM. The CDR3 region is CASRGTSGRLETQYF. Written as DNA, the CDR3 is TGTGCCAGCCGGGGAACTAGCGGGAGACTAGAGACCCAGTACTTC.

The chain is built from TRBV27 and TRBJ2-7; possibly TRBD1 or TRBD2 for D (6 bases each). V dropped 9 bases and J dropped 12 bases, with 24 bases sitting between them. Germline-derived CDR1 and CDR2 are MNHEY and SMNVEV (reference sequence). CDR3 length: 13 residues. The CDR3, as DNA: TGTGCCAGTCGGGGGCGGGGACGGTGGGTGGGGTACTTC. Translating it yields CASRGRGRWVGYF.